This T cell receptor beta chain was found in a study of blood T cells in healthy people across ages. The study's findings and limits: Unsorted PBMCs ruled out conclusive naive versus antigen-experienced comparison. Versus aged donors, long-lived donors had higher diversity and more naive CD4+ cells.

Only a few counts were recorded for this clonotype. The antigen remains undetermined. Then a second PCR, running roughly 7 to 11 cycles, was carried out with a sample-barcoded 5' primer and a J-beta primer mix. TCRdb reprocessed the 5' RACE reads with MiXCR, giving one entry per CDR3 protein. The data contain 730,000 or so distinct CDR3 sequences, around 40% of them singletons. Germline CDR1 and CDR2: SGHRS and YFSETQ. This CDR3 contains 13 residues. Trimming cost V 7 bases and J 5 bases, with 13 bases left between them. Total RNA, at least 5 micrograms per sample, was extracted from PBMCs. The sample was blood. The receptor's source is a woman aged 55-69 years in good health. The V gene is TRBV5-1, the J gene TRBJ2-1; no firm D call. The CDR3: CASRSLEDNEQFF. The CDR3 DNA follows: TGCGCCAGCCGCTCTCTTGAGGACAATGAGCAGTTCTTC. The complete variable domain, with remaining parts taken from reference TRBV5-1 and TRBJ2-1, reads KAGVTQTPRYLIKTRGQQVTLSCSPISGHRSVSWYQQTPGQGLQFLFEYFSETQRNKGNFPGRFSGRQFSNSRSEMNVSTLELGDSALYLCASRSLEDNEQFFGPGTRLTVL.